Following are 5 T cell receptor beta chains from one sample sequenced in a study of blood T cell repertoires in COVID-19. Using immunoSEQ multiplex PCR, the repertoire was profiled, and TCRdb retains in-frame clones only, with some absent. In the table there are about 88,000 clones, around 85% of which are singletons. What was sequenced was peripheral blood. Every receptor here comes from a woman aged 70-85 years with acute or convalescent COVID-19.

This chain connects TRBV11-2 to TRBJ2-2; D not resolved. Trimming cost V 2 bases and J 6 bases, with 16 bases left between them. CDR3 length: 16 amino acids. Germline V gene sequence: CDR1 SGHAT, CDR2 FQNNGV. CDR3 sequence: CASSLRPASSPGELFF. CDR3 sequence (DNA): TGTGCCAGCAGCTTACGCCCGGCTAGTTCCCCCGGGGAGCTGTTTTTT.

This clone was recorded once. The V gene is TRBV6-2 or TRBV6-3, the J gene TRBJ1-3; 8 nucleotides match TRBD1. The CDR3 contains 14 residues. CDR1 and CDR2 (germline): MNHEY, SVGEGT. The ends lost 6 bases at V and 5 bases at J; junction bases unmatched: 6. CDR3 sequence reads: CASSPSGGRNTIYF. In DNA form, the CDR3 reads TGTGCCAGCAGCCCCTCAGGGGGCCGAAACACCATATATTTT.

The chain employs TRBV27 and TRBJ1-5; 9 bases line up with TRBD1. The CDR3 totals 17 residues. V gave up 2 bases and J gave up 4 bases; unmatched junction bases: 9. The V gene's germline CDR1 is MNHEY and CDR2 SMNVEV (reference sequence). CDR3 sequence (DNA): TGTGCCAGCAGTTTAGGGGACAGGGTGGTTTCGAATCAGCCCCAGCATTTT. It is translated as CASSLGDRVVSNQPQHF.

The rearrangement joins TRBV5-8 to TRBJ2-5, with TRBD2 identical over 12 bases. V shed 0 bases, J shed 2 bases, and the junction held 2 bases outside the gene matches. The CDR3 runs 16 residues. Germline-derived CDR1 and CDR2 are SGHTS and YDEGEE. The CDR3 DNA reads as TGTGCCAGCAGCTTGGGGACTAGCGGGGAACAAGAGACCCAGTACTTC. Amino acid sequence: CASSLGTSGEQETQYF.

The rearrangement links TRBV4-2 to TRBJ2-3; TRBD1 matches 7 bases. CDR1 is LGHNA and CDR2 is YNFKEQ in the germline V gene. The CDR3 spans 15 residues. Trimming cost V 1 base and J 2 bases; bases outside gene matches: 3. The CDR3 reads CASSQGQGVTDTQYF. CDR3 in DNA: TGTGCCAGCAGCCAAGGGCAGGGGGTCACAGATACGCAGTATTTT.